This T cell receptor (beta chain) was sequenced in a study of blood T cell repertoires in COVID-19. Study-level background: Samples of COVID-19 (acute and convalescent) were obtained from the United States, Italy and Spain. Sources were T cells, B-cell-depleted T cells, or PBMCs; the material itself was cDNA or gDNA.

Authors' methods: Amplifying reference gene primers gave estimates of nucleated cell counts. The table came from immunoSEQ multiplex PCR; TCRdb's copy has only in-frame clones and leaves some out. The V and J calls and clone size come from that table; D and trimming were worked out from the DNA. Of under 400,000 clones detected, 87% appear once; the ten largest clones hold around 9.3%. Germline V gives CDR1 SGHDT, CDR2 YYEEEE. The junction had 3 bases not matched to a gene; V was cut back by 1 base and J by 5 bases. This CDR3 region has 15 residues. Enrolled during active infection, Seattle patients were then followed longitudinally.

The chain carries TRBV5-6 and TRBJ2-1; 10 nucleotides align to TRBD1. The sample was peripheral blood. This TCR derives from a woman in her thirties with COVID-19, enrolled during active disease. Written as DNA, the CDR3 is TGTGCCAGCAGCTTGAAAGGGACAGGGGACAATGAGCAGTTCTTC. This gives the protein CASSLKGTGDNEQFF.